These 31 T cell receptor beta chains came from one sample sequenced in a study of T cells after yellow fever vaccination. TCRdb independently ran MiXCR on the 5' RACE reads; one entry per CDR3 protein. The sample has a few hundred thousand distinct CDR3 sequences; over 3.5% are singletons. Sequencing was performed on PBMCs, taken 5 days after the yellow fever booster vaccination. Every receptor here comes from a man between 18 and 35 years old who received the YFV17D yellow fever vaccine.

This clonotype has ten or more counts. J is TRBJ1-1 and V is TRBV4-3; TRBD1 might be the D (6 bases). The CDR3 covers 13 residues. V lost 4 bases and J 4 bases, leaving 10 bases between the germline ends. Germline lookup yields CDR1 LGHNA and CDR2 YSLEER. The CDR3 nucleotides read TGCGCCAGCAGCCTCAGGGGTAGCACTGAAGCTTTCTTT. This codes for CASSLRGSTEAFF.

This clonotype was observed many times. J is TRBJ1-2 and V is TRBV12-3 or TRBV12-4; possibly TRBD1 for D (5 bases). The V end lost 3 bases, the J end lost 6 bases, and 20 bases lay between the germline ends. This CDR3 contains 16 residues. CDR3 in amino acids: CASSFLSTWQGDGYTF. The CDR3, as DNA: TGTGCCAGCAGTTTTCTCTCTACGTGGCAGGGAGATGGCTACACCTTC.

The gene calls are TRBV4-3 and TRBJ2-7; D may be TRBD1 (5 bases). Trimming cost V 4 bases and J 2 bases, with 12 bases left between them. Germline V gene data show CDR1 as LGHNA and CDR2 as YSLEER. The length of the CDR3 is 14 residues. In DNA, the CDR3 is TGCGCCAGCAGCCTCCTAAAAGGGGCCTACGAGCAGTACTTC. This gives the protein CASSLLKGAYEQYF.

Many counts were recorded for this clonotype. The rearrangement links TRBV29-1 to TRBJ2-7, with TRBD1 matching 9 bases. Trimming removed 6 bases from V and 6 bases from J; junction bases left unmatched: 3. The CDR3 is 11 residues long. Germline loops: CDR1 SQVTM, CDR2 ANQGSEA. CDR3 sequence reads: CSVGTGSEQYF. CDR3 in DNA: TGCAGCGTCGGGACAGGGTCCGAGCAGTACTTC.

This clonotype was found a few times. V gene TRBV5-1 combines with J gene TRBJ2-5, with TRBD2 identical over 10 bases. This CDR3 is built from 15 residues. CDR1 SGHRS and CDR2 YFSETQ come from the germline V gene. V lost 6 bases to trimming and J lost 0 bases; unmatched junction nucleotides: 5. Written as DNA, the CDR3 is TGCGCCAGCACATTCGGACTAGCGGACCAAGAGACCCAGTACTTC. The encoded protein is CASTFGLADQETQYF.

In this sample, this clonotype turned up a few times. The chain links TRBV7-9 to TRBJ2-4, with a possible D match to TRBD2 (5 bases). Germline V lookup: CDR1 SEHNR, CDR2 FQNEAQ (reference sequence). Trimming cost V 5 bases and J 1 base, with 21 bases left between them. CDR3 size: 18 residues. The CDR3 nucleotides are TGTGCCAGCAGCCCCAGACTATGGGGAGTAGGGGCCAAAAACATTCAGTACTTC. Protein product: CASSPRLWGVGAKNIQYF.

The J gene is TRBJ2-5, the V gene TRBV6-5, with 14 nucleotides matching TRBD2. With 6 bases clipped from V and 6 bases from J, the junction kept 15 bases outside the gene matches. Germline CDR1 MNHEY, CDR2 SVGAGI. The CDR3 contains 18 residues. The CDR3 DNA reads TGTGCCAGCAGCCGTAGAGGCGGGACTAGCGGGGGCGGGAAGACCCAGTACTTC. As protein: CASSRRGGTSGGGKTQYF.

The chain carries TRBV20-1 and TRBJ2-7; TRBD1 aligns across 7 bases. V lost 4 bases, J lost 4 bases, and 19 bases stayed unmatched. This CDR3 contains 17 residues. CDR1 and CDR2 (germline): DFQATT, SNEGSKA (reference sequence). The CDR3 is CSATKGLSGQTVYEQYV. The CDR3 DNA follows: TGCAGTGCTACAAAGGGGCTATCGGGACAGACAGTATACGAGCAGTACGTC.

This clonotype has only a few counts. Written as DNA, the CDR3 is TGTGCCAGCCGACCGAGTGGAAACACCATATATTTT. Translation: CASRPSGNTIYF. This chain uses TRBV28 with TRBJ1-3; D gene unclear. Trimming stripped 8 bases from V and 3 bases from J, with 8 bases between. Germline V gives CDR1 MDHEN, CDR2 SYDVKM. The CDR3 extends over 12 amino acids.

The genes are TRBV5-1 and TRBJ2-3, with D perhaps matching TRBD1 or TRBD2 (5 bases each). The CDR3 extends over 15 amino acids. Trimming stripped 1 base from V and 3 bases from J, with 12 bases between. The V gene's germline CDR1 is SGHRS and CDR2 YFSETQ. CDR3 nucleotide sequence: TGCGCCAGCAGCTTGTCTGGGACCGGGACAGATACGCAGTATTTT. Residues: CASSLSGTGTDTQYF.

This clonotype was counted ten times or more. CDR3 nucleotides: TGCAGTGCTAGAGATCGCGGCGGGGGTAATGAGCAGTTCTTC. This translates into CSARDRGGGNEQFF. V usage is TRBV20-1 and J usage is TRBJ2-1, with 7 bases identical to TRBD2. The V and J ends lost 0 bases and 7 bases, in that order; junction bases with no gene match: 6. The CDR3 runs 14 residues. CDR1 and CDR2 from the germline V gene are DFQATT and SNEGSKA (reference sequence).

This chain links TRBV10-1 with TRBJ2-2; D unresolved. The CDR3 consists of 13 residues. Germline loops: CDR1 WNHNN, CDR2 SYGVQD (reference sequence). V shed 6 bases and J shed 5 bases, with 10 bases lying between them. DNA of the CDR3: TGCGCCAGCAGCCTCGTACAAACCGGGGAGCTGTTTTTT. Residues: CASSLVQTGELFF.

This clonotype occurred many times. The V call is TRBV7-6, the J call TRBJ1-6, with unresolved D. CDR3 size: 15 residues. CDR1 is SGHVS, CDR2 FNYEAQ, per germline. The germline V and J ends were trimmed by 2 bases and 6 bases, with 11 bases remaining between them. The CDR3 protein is CASSLTLGANSPLHF. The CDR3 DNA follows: TGTGCCAGCAGCTTAACTCTGGGCGCTAATTCACCCCTCCACTTT.

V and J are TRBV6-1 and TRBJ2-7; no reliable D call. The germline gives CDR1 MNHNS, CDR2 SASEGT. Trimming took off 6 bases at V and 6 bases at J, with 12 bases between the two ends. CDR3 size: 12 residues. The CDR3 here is CASSRDSLEQYF. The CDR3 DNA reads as TGTGCCAGCAGCCGCGACTCTCTCGAGCAGTACTTC.

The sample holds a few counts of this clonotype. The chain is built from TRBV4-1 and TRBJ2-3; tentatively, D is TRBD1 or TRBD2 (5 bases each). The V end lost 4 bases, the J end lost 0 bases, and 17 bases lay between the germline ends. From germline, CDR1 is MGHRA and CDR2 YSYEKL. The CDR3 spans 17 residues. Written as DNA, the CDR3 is TGCGCCAGCAGCCGGAAAACCGGGACGGGAAGCACAGATACGCAGTATTTT. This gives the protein CASSRKTGTGSTDTQYF.

The CDR3, as DNA: TGCAGCGTCGTACAGGTCACTGAAGCTTTCTTT. It specifies CSVVQVTEAFF. This chain uses TRBV29-1 with TRBJ1-1; weak D call: TRBD1 (5 bases). V was pared by 6 bases and J by 4 bases, with 9 bases between. The V gene's germline CDR1 is SQVTM and CDR2 ANQGSEA. CDR3 size: 11 residues.

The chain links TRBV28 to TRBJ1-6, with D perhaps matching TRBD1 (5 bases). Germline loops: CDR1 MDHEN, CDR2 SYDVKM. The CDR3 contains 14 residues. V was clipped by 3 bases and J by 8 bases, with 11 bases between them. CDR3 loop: CASSFGGIDSPLHF. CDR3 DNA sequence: TGTGCCAGCAGTTTCGGGGGGATAGATTCACCCCTCCACTTT. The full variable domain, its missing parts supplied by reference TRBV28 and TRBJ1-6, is DVKVTQSSRYLVKRTGEKVFLECVQDMDHENMFWYRQDPGLGLRLIYFSYDVKMKEKGDIPEGYSVSREKKERFSLILESASTNQTSMYLCASSFGGIDSPLHFGNGTRLTVT.

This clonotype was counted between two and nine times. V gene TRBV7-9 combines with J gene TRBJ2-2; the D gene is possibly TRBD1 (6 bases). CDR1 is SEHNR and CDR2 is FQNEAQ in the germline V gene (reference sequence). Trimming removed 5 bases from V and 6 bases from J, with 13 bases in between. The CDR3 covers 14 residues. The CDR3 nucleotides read TGTGCCAGCAGCCTAGGACAGTTTTCCGGGGAGCTGTTTTTT. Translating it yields CASSLGQFSGELFF.

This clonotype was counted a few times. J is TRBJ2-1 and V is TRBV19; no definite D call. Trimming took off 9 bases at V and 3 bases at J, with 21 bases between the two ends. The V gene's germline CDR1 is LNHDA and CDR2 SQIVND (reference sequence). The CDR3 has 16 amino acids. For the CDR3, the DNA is TGTGCCAGCCGCGGAAACGTTGCACAGCTCTACAATGAGCAGTTCTTC. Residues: CASRGNVAQLYNEQFF.

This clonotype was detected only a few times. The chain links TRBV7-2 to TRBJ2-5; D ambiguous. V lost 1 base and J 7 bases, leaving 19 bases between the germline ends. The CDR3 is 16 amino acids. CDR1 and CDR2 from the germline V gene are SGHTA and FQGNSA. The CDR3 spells CASSLGWTASAGTQYF. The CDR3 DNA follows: TGTGCCAGCAGCTTAGGTTGGACCGCTTCCGCAGGGACCCAGTACTTC.

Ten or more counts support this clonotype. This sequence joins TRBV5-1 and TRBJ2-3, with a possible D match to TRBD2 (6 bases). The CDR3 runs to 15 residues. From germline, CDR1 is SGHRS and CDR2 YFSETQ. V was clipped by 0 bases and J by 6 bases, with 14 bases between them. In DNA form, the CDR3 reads TGCGCCAGCAGCTTGGGGCAGGGAGGACCTGATACGCAGTATTTT. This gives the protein CASSLGQGGPDTQYF.

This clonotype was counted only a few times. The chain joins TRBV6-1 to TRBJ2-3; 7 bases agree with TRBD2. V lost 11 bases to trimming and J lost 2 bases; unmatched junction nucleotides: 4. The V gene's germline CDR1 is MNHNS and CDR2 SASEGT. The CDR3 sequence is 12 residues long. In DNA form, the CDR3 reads TGTGCCTCTAGCGGCATCACAGATACGCAGTATTTT. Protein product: CASSGITDTQYF.

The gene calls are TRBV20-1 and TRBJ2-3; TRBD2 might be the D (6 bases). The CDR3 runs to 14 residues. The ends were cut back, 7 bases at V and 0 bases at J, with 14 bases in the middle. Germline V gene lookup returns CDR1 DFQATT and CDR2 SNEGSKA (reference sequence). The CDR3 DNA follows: TGCAGTGTAGGGAGCGGGCCCAGCACAGATACGCAGTATTTT. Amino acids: CSVGSGPSTDTQYF.

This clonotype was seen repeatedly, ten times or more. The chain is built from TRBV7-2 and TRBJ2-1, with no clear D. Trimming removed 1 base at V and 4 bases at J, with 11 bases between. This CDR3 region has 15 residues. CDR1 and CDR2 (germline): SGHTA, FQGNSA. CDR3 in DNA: TGTGCCAGCAGCTTAGAGGCCTCCTCTTACAATGAGCAGTTCTTC. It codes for CASSLEASSYNEQFF.

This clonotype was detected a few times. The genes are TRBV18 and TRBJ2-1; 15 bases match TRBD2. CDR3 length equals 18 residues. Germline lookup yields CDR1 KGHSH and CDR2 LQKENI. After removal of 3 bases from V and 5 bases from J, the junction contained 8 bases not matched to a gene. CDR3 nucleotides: TGTGCCAGCTCACCCCGTCCCGGGACTAGCGGGGGGCACAATGAGCAGTTCTTC. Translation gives CASSPRPGTSGGHNEQFF.

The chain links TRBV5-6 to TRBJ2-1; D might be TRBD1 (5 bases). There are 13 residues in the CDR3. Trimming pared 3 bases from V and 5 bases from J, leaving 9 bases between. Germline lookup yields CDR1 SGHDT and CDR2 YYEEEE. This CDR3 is CASSSDTNNEQFF. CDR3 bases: TGTGCCAGCAGCTCGGACACGAACAATGAGCAGTTCTTC. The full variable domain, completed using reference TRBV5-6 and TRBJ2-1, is DAGVTQSPTHLIKTRGQQVTLRCSPKSGHDTVSWYQQALGQGPQFIFQYYEEEERQRGNFPDRFSGHQFPNYSSELNVNALLLGDSALYLCASSSDTNNEQFFGPGTRLTVL.

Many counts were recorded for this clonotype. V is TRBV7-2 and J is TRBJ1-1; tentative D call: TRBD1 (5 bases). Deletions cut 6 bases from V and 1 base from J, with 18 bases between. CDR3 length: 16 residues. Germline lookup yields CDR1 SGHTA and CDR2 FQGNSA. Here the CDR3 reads CASSGARGGTNTEAFF. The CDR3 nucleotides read TGTGCCAGCAGTGGGGCCCGGGGGGGAACGAACACTGAAGCTTTCTTT.

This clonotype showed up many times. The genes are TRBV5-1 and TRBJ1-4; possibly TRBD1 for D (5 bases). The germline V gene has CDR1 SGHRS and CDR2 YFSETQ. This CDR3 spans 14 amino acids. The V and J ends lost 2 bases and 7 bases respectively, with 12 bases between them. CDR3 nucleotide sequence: TGCGCCAGCAGCTTCCCAGGGAGAGGTGAAAAACTGTTTTTT. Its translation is CASSFPGRGEKLFF.

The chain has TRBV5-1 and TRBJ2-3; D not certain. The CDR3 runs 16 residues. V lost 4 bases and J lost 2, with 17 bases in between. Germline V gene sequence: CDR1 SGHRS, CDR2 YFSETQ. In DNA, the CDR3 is TGCGCCAGCAGCGTCCTGGGTTACACGGACACAGATACGCAGTATTTT. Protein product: CASSVLGYTDTDTQYF.

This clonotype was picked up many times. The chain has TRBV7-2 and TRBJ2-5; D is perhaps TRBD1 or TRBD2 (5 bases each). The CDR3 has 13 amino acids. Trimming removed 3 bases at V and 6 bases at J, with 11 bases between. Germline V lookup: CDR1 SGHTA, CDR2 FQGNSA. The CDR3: CASSLRGEKTQYF. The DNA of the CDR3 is TGTGCCAGCAGCTTGAGGGGCGAAAAGACCCAGTACTTC.

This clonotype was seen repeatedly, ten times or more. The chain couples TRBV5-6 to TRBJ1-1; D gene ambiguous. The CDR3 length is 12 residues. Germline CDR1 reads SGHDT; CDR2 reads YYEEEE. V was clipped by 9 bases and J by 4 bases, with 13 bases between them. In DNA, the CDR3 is TGTGCCACCGGCTCCGTTCGCACTGAAGCTTTCTTT. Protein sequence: CATGSVRTEAFF.